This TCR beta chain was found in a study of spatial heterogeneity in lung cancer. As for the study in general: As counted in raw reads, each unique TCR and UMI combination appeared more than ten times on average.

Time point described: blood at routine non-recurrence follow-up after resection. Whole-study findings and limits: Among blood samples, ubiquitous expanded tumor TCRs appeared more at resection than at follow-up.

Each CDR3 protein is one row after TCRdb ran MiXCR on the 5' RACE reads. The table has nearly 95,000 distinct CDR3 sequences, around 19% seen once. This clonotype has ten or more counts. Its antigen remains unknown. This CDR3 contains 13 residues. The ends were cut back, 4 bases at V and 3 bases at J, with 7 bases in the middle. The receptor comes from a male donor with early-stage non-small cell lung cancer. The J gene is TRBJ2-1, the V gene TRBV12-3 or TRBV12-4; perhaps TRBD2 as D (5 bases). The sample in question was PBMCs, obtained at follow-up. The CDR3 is CASSSRDYNEQFF. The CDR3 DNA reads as TGTGCCAGCAGTTCCCGGGACTACAATGAGCAGTTCTTC.